Presented here are 27 T cell receptor beta chains from one specimen sequenced in a study of blood T cells in healthy people across ages. The authors ran a second PCR of roughly 6 to 12 cycles using a sample-barcoded 5' primer and a J-beta primer mix. TCRdb passed the 5' RACE reads through MiXCR, listing each CDR3 protein once. The sample holds approximately 2,000,000 distinct CDR3 sequences, approximately 40% seen once. The specimen sequenced was blood. The receptors were gathered from a human donor in good health.

Only a few counts were recorded for this clonotype. This chain uses TRBV7-2 with TRBJ2-1; TRBD1 might be the D (5 bases). Trimming removed 4 bases at V and 0 bases at J, with 10 bases between. Germline V gene data show CDR1 as SGHTA and CDR2 as FQGNSA. The CDR3 is 15 residues long. The CDR3 here is CASSSQVHSYNEQFF. CDR3 nucleotide sequence: TGTGCCAGCAGCTCACAGGTACACTCCTACAATGAGCAGTTCTTC.

This clonotype was found a few times. The chain couples TRBV20-1 to TRBJ1-5; 7 bases fit TRBD1. V lost 6 bases, J lost 2 bases, and 7 bases stayed unmatched. There are 14 residues in the CDR3. Germline CDR1 is DFQATT and CDR2 is SNEGSKA (reference sequence). CDR3 sequence (DNA): TGCAGTGCCGCACGACAGGGCGGCAATCAGCCCCAGCATTTT. Its protein product is CSAARQGGNQPQHF.

This sequence joins TRBV15 and TRBJ1-2, with a weak D call TRBD1 (6 bases). The V end lost 5 bases, the J end lost 11 bases, and 24 bases lay between the germline ends. Germline CDR1 LNHNV, CDR2 YYDKDF (reference sequence). The CDR3 length is 15 residues. The CDR3 sequence: CATSFRRGGSSGYTF. The CDR3 nucleotides read TGTGCCACCAGCTTCCGCAGGGGAGGTTCCTCTGGTTACACCTTC.

This clonotype came up a few times. The chain couples TRBV2 to TRBJ2-6, with 10 bases identical to TRBD2. V dropped 4 bases and J dropped 0; count of bases not matched to a gene: 3. Germline V gene lookup returns CDR1 SNHLY and CDR2 FYNNEI. The CDR3 length is 17 residues. The DNA of the CDR3 is TGTGCCAGCAGTGCGCTAGCGGGGGCCTCTGGGGCCAACGTCCTGACTTTC. Amino acids: CASSALAGASGANVLTF.

The rearrangement uses TRBV5-1 and TRBJ2-5; 8 bases agree with TRBD2. Germline V gene lookup returns CDR1 SGHRS and CDR2 YFSETQ. Losses at the gene ends were 4 bases for V and 3 bases for J; bases not matched to a gene: 8. This CDR3 contains 15 residues. The CDR3, as DNA: TGCGCCAGCAGCCGTTACCCACTAGCGGAAGAGACCCAGTACTTC. Translating it yields CASSRYPLAEETQYF. Full variable domain (rest looked up from reference TRBV5-1 and TRBJ2-5): KAGVTQTPRYLIKTRGQQVTLSCSPISGHRSVSWYQQTPGQGLQFLFEYFSETQRNKGNFPGRFSGRQFSNSRSEMNVSTLELGDSALYLCASSRYPLAEETQYFGPGTRLLVL.

The J gene is TRBJ1-2, the V gene TRBV24-1, with TRBD1 as a possible D gene (5 bases). CDR1 and CDR2 (germline): KGHDR, SFDVKD. Trimming took 4 bases from V and 5 from J, leaving 13 bases between them. The CDR3 is 14 residues long. The CDR3 DNA reads as TGTGCCACCAGTGAGGCAGGGCCGGCGTATGGCTACACCTTC. Its protein is CATSEAGPAYGYTF.

Worth noting for this clonotype: The germline gene is not matched at one end of the junction; a read error may be the cause. V and J are TRBV9 and TRBJ2-3, with D possibly matching TRBD1 (5 bases). CDR1 is SGDLS, CDR2 YYNGEE, per germline. The CDR3 spans 13 residues. The chain's CDR3 is CASSVYGTGTQYF. For the CDR3, the DNA is TGTGCCAGCAGCGTATACGGCACAGGTACGCAGTATTTT. The full variable domain, rest sourced from reference TRBV9 and TRBJ2-3, is DSGVTQTPKHLITATGQRVTLRCSPRSGDLSVYWYQQSLDQGLQFLIQYYNGEERAKGNILERFSAQQFPDLHSELNLSSLELGDSALYFCASSVYGTGTQYFGPGTRLTVL.

The chain is built from TRBV9 and TRBJ2-1; tentative D call: TRBD1 (6 bases). V dropped 0 bases and J dropped 4 bases, with 11 bases sitting between them. This CDR3 region has 15 residues. Germline V gene sequence: CDR1 SGDLS, CDR2 YYNGEE. CDR3 protein: CASSVEGVKYNEQFF. The CDR3 coding sequence is TGTGCCAGCAGCGTAGAGGGGGTGAAATACAATGAGCAGTTCTTC. Based on the CDR3 plus reference TRBV9 and TRBJ2-1, the full variable domain is DSGVTQTPKHLITATGQRVTLRCSPRSGDLSVYWYQQSLDQGLQFLIQYYNGEERAKGNILERFSAQQFPDLHSELNLSSLELGDSALYFCASSVEGVKYNEQFFGPGTRLTVL.

This clonotype was observed a handful of times. The chain employs TRBV24-1 and TRBJ2-5; 9 nucleotides match TRBD1. The CDR3 runs 16 residues. After removal of 1 base from V and 0 bases from J, the junction contained 2 bases not matched to a gene. Per germline, CDR1 KGHDR and CDR2 SFDVKD. The CDR3 sequence: CATSDFRTGDQETQYF. In DNA form, the CDR3 reads TGTGCCACCAGTGATTTCCGGACAGGGGACCAAGAGACCCAGTACTTC.

This CDR3 is CASSLAVGEQPQHF. The CDR3 coding sequence is TGTGCCAGCAGCTTAGCGGTCGGGGAACAGCCCCAGCATTTT. The rearrangement joins TRBV7-9 to TRBJ1-5; D is uncertain. V lost 0 bases to trimming and J lost 7 bases, with 10 bases between them. The CDR3 has 14 amino acids. Per the germline V gene, CDR1 is SEHNR and CDR2 is FQNEAQ (reference sequence).

V gene TRBV7-9 combines with J gene TRBJ2-1; a possible D gene is TRBD2 (6 bases). CDR1 SEHNR and CDR2 FQNEAQ come from the germline V gene (reference sequence). V was trimmed by 5 bases and J by 6 bases, leaving 20 bases between them. This CDR3 is 16 amino acids long. CDR3 DNA: TGTGCCAGCAGCCTCAACCGCGGGGAAATCAGCAATGAGCAGTTCTTC. Protein product: CASSLNRGEISNEQFF.

This clonotype was observed a single time. The rearrangement uses TRBV30 and TRBJ1-2, with D possibly matching TRBD1 (5 bases). V lost 5 bases and J 8 bases, leaving 12 bases between the germline ends. The V gene's germline CDR1 is GTSNPN and CDR2 SVGIG (reference sequence). The CDR3 has 11 amino acids. The CDR3 DNA follows: TGTGCCTGGGGCCCCGGGGACGGCTACACCTTC. It translates to CAWGPGDGYTF.

This clonotype was picked up a small number of times. The chain employs TRBV6-6 and TRBJ2-1, with 8 positions matching TRBD2. In germline, CDR1 is MNHNY, CDR2 SVGAGI (reference sequence). The CDR3 spans 16 residues. V shed 5 bases and J 3 bases; nucleotides not matched to a gene: 9. CDR3 DNA sequence: TGTGCCAGCAGTCTATCCGGGACTAGGGGCTACAATGAGCAGTTCTTC. Translated: CASSLSGTRGYNEQFF.

In its sample, this clonotype was seen a few times. The rearrangement joins TRBV20-1 to TRBJ2-5, with 7 bases matching TRBD1. The germline CDR1 and CDR2 sequences are DFQATT and SNEGSKA (reference sequence). After removal of 8 bases from V and 5 bases from J, the junction contained 11 bases not matched to a gene. This CDR3 is 13 amino acids long. The CDR3 DNA reads TGCAGTTCCCGGGACAGCCCTCAGGAGACCCAGTACTTC. Residues: CSSRDSPQETQYF.

The V call is TRBV11-3, the J call TRBJ2-3; a weak D match, TRBD2 (6 bases). CDR3 length equals 16 residues. V lost 1 base and J lost 2, with 13 bases in between. Germline CDR1 reads SGHNT; CDR2 reads YENEEA. CDR3 in amino acids: CASSLGDSPPTDTQYF. CDR3 DNA: TGTGCCAGCAGCTTAGGGGACTCACCGCCCACAGATACGCAGTATTTT.

The chain carries TRBV7-9 and TRBJ1-1; tentative D call: TRBD1 (5 bases). CDR3 length: 14 residues. The germline gives CDR1 SEHNR, CDR2 FQNEAQ (reference sequence). V was pared by 7 bases and J by 4 bases, with 16 bases between. CDR3 coding DNA: TGTGCCAGCATCCAGGCAGGGCCGGGCACTGAAGCTTTCTTT. This encodes CASIQAGPGTEAFF. Variable domain in full (rest from reference TRBV7-9 and TRBJ1-1): DTGVSQNPRHKITKRGQNVTFRCDPISEHNRLYWYRQTLGQGPEFLTYFQNEAQLEKSRLLSDRFSAERPKGSFSTLEIQRTEQGDSAMYLCASIQAGPGTEAFFGQGTRLTVV.

The rearrangement joins TRBV6-2 or TRBV6-3 to TRBJ2-7, with D hard to call. Germline CDR1 is MNHEY and CDR2 is SVGEGT. V was pared by 0 bases and J by 3 bases, with 9 bases between. There are 14 residues in the CDR3. The CDR3 DNA reads TGTGCCAGCAGTTACTCGAAATCGGTCTACGAGCAGTACTTC. Translating it yields CASSYSKSVYEQYF.

The rearrangement links TRBV12-3 or TRBV12-4 to TRBJ1-3; weak D call: TRBD1 (5 bases). CDR3 length equals 13 residues. V was trimmed by 5 bases and J by 4 bases, leaving 9 bases between them. The CDR3 reads CASSRGRGNTIYF. The CDR3 coding sequence is TGTGCCAGCAGTCGGGGACGGGGAAACACCATATATTTT.

Only a few counts were recorded for this clonotype. The chain is built from TRBV27 and TRBJ2-4; TRBD1 is a possible D gene (6 bases). The CDR3 covers 16 residues. The V and J ends lost 3 bases and 5 bases respectively, with 17 bases between them. Germline lookup yields CDR1 MNHEY and CDR2 SMNVEV (reference sequence). CDR3 in amino acids: CASSLTGTVGENIQYF. CDR3 bases: TGTGCCAGCAGTTTGACAGGAACAGTGGGCGAAAACATTCAGTACTTC.

This clonotype was observed a few times. The chain carries TRBV20-1 and TRBJ2-7; TRBD1 matches at 8 bases. The CDR3 is 11 amino acids. V shed 4 bases and J 6 bases; nucleotides not matched to a gene: 2. Germline CDR1 and CDR2: DFQATT and SNEGSKA (reference sequence). The CDR3 DNA sequence: TGCAGTGCTAAAACAGGGGGCGAGCAGTACTTC. Protein sequence: CSAKTGGEQYF.

This clonotype was observed a handful of times. The V gene is TRBV7-2, the J gene TRBJ2-7; 8 nucleotides line up with TRBD1. After removal of 7 bases from V and 2 bases from J, the junction contained 7 bases not matched to a gene. CDR1 is SGHTA and CDR2 is FQGNSA in the germline V gene. The CDR3 consists of 14 residues. The CDR3 sequence is CASTLVGQAYEQYF. The CDR3 DNA reads as TGTGCCAGCACCCTAGTGGGACAGGCCTACGAGCAGTACTTC. Based on the CDR3 plus reference TRBV7-2 and TRBJ2-7, the full variable domain is GAGVSQSPSNKVTEKGKDVELRCDPISGHTALYWYRQSLGQGLEFLIYFQGNSAPDKSGLPSDRFSAERTGGSVSTLTIQRTQQEDSAVYLCASTLVGQAYEQYFGPGTRLTVT.

This clonotype was seen a handful of times. Germline is not matched at one junction end, which may reflect a read error. The chain couples TRBV6-5 to TRBJ2-1; 7 nucleotides agree with TRBD2. The CDR3 length is 17 residues. The V gene's germline CDR1 is MNHEY and CDR2 SVGAGI. CDR3 in amino acids: CASSYSSGAARYNGQFF. CDR3 in DNA: TGTGCCAGCAGTTACTCGAGCGGGGCCGCACGGTACAATGGGCAGTTCTTC.

The rearrangement links TRBV5-1 to TRBJ2-7, with 9 bases fitting TRBD1. Germline CDR1 SGHRS, CDR2 YFSETQ. This CDR3 is built from 14 residues. The ends lost 3 bases at V and 2 bases at J; junction bases unmatched: 3. CDR3 sequence (DNA): TGCGCCAGCAGCTCGACAGGGGGAGCCTACGAGCAGTACTTC. It specifies CASSSTGGAYEQYF.

V and J are TRBV29-1 and TRBJ2-1, with a tentative D call TRBD1 (5 bases). Between the trimmed V and J ends, which lost 6 bases and 1 base, there was a span of 19 bases. This CDR3 is 16 amino acids long. Germline CDR1 and CDR2: SQVTM and ANQGSEA. The CDR3 nucleotides are TGCAGCGTGGACAAGGACGGAACGCTTTCCTACAATGAGCAGTTCTTC. Translating gives CSVDKDGTLSYNEQFF.

This sequence joins TRBV5-1 and TRBJ1-1; possible D gene TRBD1, 6 bases. The CDR3 loop spans 14 amino acids. Trimming removed 3 bases from V and 1 base from J, with 10 bases in between. Germline assignment: CDR1 SGHRS and CDR2 YFSETQ. CDR3 in amino acids: CASSYWGQNTEAFF. The CDR3 DNA reads TGCGCCAGCAGCTACTGGGGACAGAACACTGAAGCTTTCTTT.

In its sample, this clonotype was seen a few times. Germline is not matched at one junction end, which may reflect a read error. The chain has TRBV24-1 and TRBJ2-1; no clear D. CDR3 size: 13 residues. Germline V gene sequence: CDR1 KGHDR, CDR2 SFDVKD. CDR3 bases: TGTACCACCAGTGATTCTACCTTGGATGAGCAGTTCTTC. It is translated as CTTSDSTLDEQFF.

The gene calls are TRBV14 and TRBJ1-1, with D hard to call. V was cut by 1 base and J by 4 bases, with 7 bases left in between. From germline, CDR1 is SGHDN and CDR2 FVKESK. This CDR3 spans 13 amino acids. The CDR3 DNA reads TGTGCCAGCAGCCAAGCTGGGTTCACTGAAGCTTTCTTT. Its translation is CASSQAGFTEAFF.